This is a list of T cell receptor beta chains from one sample in a study of Ad26.COV2.S vaccination and SARS-CoV-2 variants. Method: immunoSEQ multiplex PCR; TCRdb's copy keeps in-frame clones and lacks some. The table includes roughly 680,000 clones, around 92% detected once. The sample consisted of peripheral blood, taken in a trial of Ad26.COV2.S vaccine versus placebo. The receptors were gathered from a person between 18 and 65 years old who received the Ad26.COV2.S COVID-19 vaccine or a placebo. Both conserved end residues are part of each CDR3. D genes are given only for firm matches. Where a row states a size, it is once, few, many or the class of an expanded clone; other rows omit it.

V gene: TRBV19
clone size: NA
D gene: NA
J gene: TRBJ1-4
CDR3 DNA: TGTGCCAGTAGACGGATTACGGCAACTAATGAAAAACTGTTTTTT
CDR3 protein: CASRRITATNEKLFF

V gene: TRBV18
clone size: NA
D gene: TRBD2
J gene: TRBJ2-7
CDR3 DNA: TGTGCCAGCTCACCAAGGACTAGCGGGATCACCTACGAGCAGTACTTC
CDR3 protein: CASSPRTSGITYEQYF

V gene: TRBV3-1/TRBV3-2
clone size: once
D gene: NA
J gene: TRBJ2-7
CDR3 DNA: TGTGCCAGCAGCCAAGCATGGACAGTCGGCGACGAGCAGTACTTC
CDR3 protein: CASSQAWTVGDEQYF

V gene: TRBV19
clone size: NA
D gene: NA
J gene: TRBJ1-2
CDR3 DNA: TGTGCCAGTAGTATTCCGAGTTCGTCTAACTATGGCTACACCTTC
CDR3 protein: CASSIPSSSNYGYTF

V gene: TRBV7-9
clone size: NA
D gene: NA
J gene: TRBJ2-6
CDR3 DNA: TGTGCCAGCAGCTTAGGTACGTCTTCTGGGGCCAACGTCCTGACTTTC
CDR3 protein: CASSLGTSSGANVLTF

V gene: TRBV5-1
clone size: once
D gene: TRBD1
J gene: TRBJ2-5
CDR3 DNA: TGCGCCAGCAGCTGGACAGGGACGGGAGAGACCCAGTACTTC
CDR3 protein: CASSWTGTGETQYF

V gene: TRBV3-1/TRBV3-2
clone size: NA
D gene: NA
J gene: TRBJ1-3
CDR3 DNA: TGTGCCAGCAGCCAAGGGATAATAACAGGCACTGGAAACACCATATATTTT
CDR3 protein: CASSQGIITGTGNTIYF

V gene: TRBV18
clone size: NA
D gene: NA
J gene: TRBJ2-5
CDR3 DNA: TGTGCCAGCTCACCATCCGTGGCCCGGGAGACCCAGTACTTC
CDR3 protein: CASSPSVARETQYF

V gene: TRBV2
clone size: NA
D gene: NA
J gene: TRBJ2-2
CDR3 DNA: TGTGCCAGCAGTGAACAGAGCTTTTACACCGGGGAGCTGTTTTTT
CDR3 protein: CASSEQSFYTGELFF

V gene: TRBV6-1
clone size: NA
D gene: NA
J gene: TRBJ1-1
CDR3 DNA: TGTGCCAGCAGTGAAGGGGGGTTTGGCACTGAAGCTTTCTTT
CDR3 protein: CASSEGGFGTEAFF

V gene: TRBV25-1
clone size: NA
D gene: TRBD2
J gene: TRBJ2-2
CDR3 DNA: TGTGCCAGCAAGTGGGGGGGTAACACCGGGGAGCTGTTTTTT
CDR3 protein: CASKWGGNTGELFF